This T cell receptor (beta chain) appears in the sequencing data of a study of CD8 T cell repertoires and HIV-1 epitope variants. The junction had 6 bases not matched to a gene; V was cut back by 4 bases and J by 1 base. CDR1 and CDR2 (germline): LNHNV, YYDKDF (reference sequence). The CDR3 extends over 15 amino acids. Measured with immunoSEQ multiplex PCR; TCRdb has only the in-frame clones, and not every one. Here the sample spans about 2,400 clones, approximately 73% being singletons. Notes on this clone: Its antigen is currently unknown.

Study results and limitations: No clonotypes responded to the TAALDMSHF plasma variant; several recognized KF9, one HW9.

The chain recombines TRBV15 with TRBJ2-7, with 8 bases that match TRBD1. The source is a male donor with HIV. The specimen sequenced was cultured CD8+ T cells derived from PBMCs. The CDR3 DNA reads TGTGCCACCAGCACCCAGGACAGGGTTTCCTACGAGCAGTACTTC. Translated: CATSTQDRVSYEQYF.